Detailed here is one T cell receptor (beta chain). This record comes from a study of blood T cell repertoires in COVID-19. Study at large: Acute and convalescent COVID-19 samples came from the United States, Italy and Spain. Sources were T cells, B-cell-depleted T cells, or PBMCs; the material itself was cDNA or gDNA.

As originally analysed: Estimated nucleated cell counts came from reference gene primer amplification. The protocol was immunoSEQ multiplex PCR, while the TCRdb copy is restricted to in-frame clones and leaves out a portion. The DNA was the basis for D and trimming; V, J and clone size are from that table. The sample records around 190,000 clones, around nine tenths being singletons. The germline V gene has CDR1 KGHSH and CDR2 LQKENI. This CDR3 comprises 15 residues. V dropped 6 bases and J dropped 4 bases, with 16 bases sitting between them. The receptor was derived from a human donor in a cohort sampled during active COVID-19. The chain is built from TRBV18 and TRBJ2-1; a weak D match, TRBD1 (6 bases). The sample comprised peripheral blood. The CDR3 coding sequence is TGTGCCAGCTCCTCAGGGGTTTCTCTATACAATGAGCAGTTCTTC. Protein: CASSSGVSLYNEQFF. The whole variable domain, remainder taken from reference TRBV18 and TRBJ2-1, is NAGVMQNPRHLVRRRGQEARLRCSPMKGHSHVYWYRQLPEEGLKFMVYLQKENIIDESGMPKERFSAEFPKEGPSILRIQQVVRGDSAAYFCASSSGVSLYNEQFFGPGTRLTVL.